The 16 T cell receptor beta chains below all came from one sample that was sequenced in a study of identical twins. Each CDR3 protein gets one entry after TCRdb re-called the 5' RACE reads with MiXCR. The sample yields hundreds of thousands of distinct CDR3 sequences, 7% seen once. These same data were also listed under a study on yellow fever vaccine responses in identical twins.

Sequenced material: memory (CD45RO+) T cells sorted from blood. The receptors were sampled from a woman aged 18-29 years in good health.

This clonotype has a count of ten or more. The chain combines TRBV4-1 with TRBJ2-2, with D maybe TRBD1 (5 bases). The germline V gene has CDR1 MGHRA and CDR2 YSYEKL. V was pared by 1 base and J by 6 bases, with 9 bases between. The CDR3 totals 14 residues. CDR3: CASSQGDRPGELFF. The CDR3 DNA is TGCGCCAGCAGCCAAGGTGACAGACCCGGGGAGCTGTTTTTT.

The chain is built from TRBV9 and TRBJ2-3; D possibly uses TRBD1 or TRBD2 (5 bases each). The germline gives CDR1 SGDLS, CDR2 YYNGEE. The CDR3 length is 14 residues. The V end was cut by 4 bases, the J end by 6 bases, with 15 bases between. CDR3: CASSPWGAGDTQYF. For the CDR3, the DNA is TGTGCCAGCAGCCCCTGGGGCGCGGGCGATACGCAGTATTTT.

This clonotype was picked up many times. This chain connects TRBV10-3 to TRBJ2-1; no clear D gene. V was shortened by 4 bases and J by 5 bases, with 15 bases between the two germline ends. Per the germline V gene, CDR1 is ENHRY and CDR2 is SYGVKD. The CDR3 contains 15 residues. CDR3 DNA: TGTGCCATCAGTGCGTCTCAGTTAGTGGACAATGAGCAGTTCTTC. As protein: CAISASQLVDNEQFF.

This clonotype was detected only a few times. This chain connects TRBV28 to TRBJ2-7; D is uncertain. In germline, CDR1 is MDHEN, CDR2 SYDVKM. The CDR3 spans 15 residues. Trimming took 5 bases from V and 2 from J, leaving 16 bases between them. The CDR3 here is CASSTPSSGAYEQYF. As DNA, the CDR3 is TGTGCCAGCAGTACCCCCTCGTCTGGGGCCTACGAGCAGTACTTC.

The table lists this clonotype with many counts. The chain recombines TRBV7-8 with TRBJ1-5; no clear D. The V end was cut by 2 bases, the J end by 2 bases, with 10 bases between. This CDR3 has 15 residues. The germline V gene encodes CDR1 SGHVS and CDR2 FQNEAQ. In DNA form, the CDR3 reads TGTGCCAGCAGCTTAAAGGAGGATCGCAATCAGCCCCAGCATTTT. Translated, it gives CASSLKEDRNQPQHF.

The sample holds many counts of this clonotype. This sequence joins TRBV3-1 and TRBJ2-1, with 9 bases fitting TRBD2. V was pared by 1 base and J by 15 bases, with 7 bases of the junction left unmatched. Germline CDR1 and CDR2: LGHDT and YNNKEL (reference sequence). The CDR3 is 13 residues long. CDR3 sequence reads: CASSQVVSGGPFF. The CDR3 nucleotides are TGTGCCAGCAGCCAAGTGGTTAGCGGGGGTCCGTTCTTC.

This clonotype was found many times. The chain is built from TRBV5-1 and TRBJ2-5; 10 bases fit TRBD1. CDR1 is SGHRS, CDR2 YFSETQ, per germline. V was clipped by 0 bases and J by 7 bases; unmatched bases: 6. This CDR3 is built from 15 residues. The CDR3 nucleotides read TGCGCCAGCAGCTTGGGGACAGGGGGACCGAGGACCCAGTACTTC. This translates into CASSLGTGGPRTQYF.

This clonotype occurred a few times. The DNA of the CDR3 is TGTGCCAGCAGCTTGACTAAAGTAGGGGGTAAAGATACGCAGTATTTT. Translating gives CASSLTKVGGKDTQYF. The V and J genes are TRBV7-6 and TRBJ2-3, with D possibly TRBD1 on 6 matching bases. Trimming left V 3 bases short and J 5 bases short, with 18 bases between. CDR1 is SGHVS and CDR2 is FNYEAQ in the germline V gene. The CDR3 extends over 16 amino acids.

V and J are TRBV4-1 and TRBJ2-1, with TRBD2 matching 8 bases. Germline V gene sequence: CDR1 MGHRA, CDR2 YSYEKL. CDR3 length equals 16 residues. V shed 0 bases, J shed 6 bases, and the junction held 7 bases outside the gene matches. The CDR3 is CASSQEPAGVVNEQFF. For the CDR3, the DNA is TGCGCCAGCAGCCAAGAACCAGCGGGAGTGGTCAATGAGCAGTTCTTC.

This clonotype was picked up a small number of times. The CDR3 here is CASSDGTSGGASTQYF. The CDR3 DNA reads as TGTGCCAGCAGTGATGGGACTAGCGGGGGGGCGTCTACGCAGTATTTT. The V gene is TRBV6-4, the J gene TRBJ2-3; 16 bases map to TRBD2. CDR1 and CDR2 from the germline V gene are MRHNA and SNTAGT. The trim removed 3 bases at V and 8 bases at J, leaving 5 bases unmatched. CDR3 length equals 16 residues.

This clonotype was counted at least ten times. V is TRBV2 and J is TRBJ1-5; no clear D gene. The germline V gene has CDR1 SNHLY and CDR2 FYNNEI. V was trimmed by 4 bases and J by 9 bases, leaving 10 bases between them. The CDR3 is 12 amino acids. DNA for the CDR3: TGTGCCAGCAGTGCCACAGCAGGGCCCCAGCATTTT. Its translation is CASSATAGPQHF.

The V call is TRBV3-1, the J call TRBJ1-2; D might be TRBD1 (5 bases). The length of the CDR3 is 13 residues. Germline V gives CDR1 LGHDT, CDR2 YNNKEL (reference sequence). V was cut by 4 bases and J by 7 bases, with 13 bases left in between. In nucleotides, the CDR3 is TGTGCCAGCAGCCGAAGGGGCCCTGGTGGCTACACCTTC. Protein product: CASSRRGPGGYTF.

This clonotype was detected ten times or more. The chain is built from TRBV5-1 and TRBJ2-3; D might be TRBD1 (5 bases). Germline CDR1 reads SGHRS; CDR2 reads YFSETQ. V was shortened by 3 bases and J by 3 bases, with 11 bases between the two germline ends. There are 14 residues in the CDR3. The CDR3 sequence is CASSSTQVTDTQYF. The DNA for the CDR3 is TGCGCCAGCAGCTCAACACAGGTGACAGATACGCAGTATTTT.

In its sample, this clonotype was seen many times. The rearrangement joins TRBV5-1 to TRBJ2-3; the D call may be TRBD1 or TRBD2 (5 bases each). Germline CDR1 is SGHRS and CDR2 is YFSETQ. V dropped 3 bases and J dropped 1 base, with 6 bases sitting between them. This CDR3 contains 13 residues. The CDR3 region has the DNA TGCGCCAGCAGCTGGGGACGCACAGATACGCAGTATTTT. This encodes CASSWGRTDTQYF.

This clonotype was seen repeatedly, ten times or more. The chain has TRBV7-2 and TRBJ1-6; 8 bases are shared with TRBD1. The V gene end was trimmed by 4 bases and the J gene end by 3 bases; junction bases not matched to a gene: 5. Germline lookup yields CDR1 SGHTA and CDR2 FQGNSA. The CDR3 consists of 16 residues. The CDR3 reads CASSSTGQVYNSPLHF. CDR3 DNA: TGTGCCAGCAGCTCAACGGGACAGGTCTATAATTCACCCCTCCACTTT.

This clonotype turned up a few times. The rearrangement uses TRBV7-6 and TRBJ2-2; perhaps TRBD1 as D (6 bases). Germline lookup yields CDR1 SGHVS and CDR2 FNYEAQ. The CDR3 contains 15 residues. V lost 7 bases and J 6 bases, leaving 18 bases between the germline ends. Here the CDR3 DNA reads TGTGCCAGCACCATTGGGGGCAGGGGTGCCGGGGAGCTGTTTTTT. As protein: CASTIGGRGAGELFF.